The 20 T cell receptor beta chains listed next were all sequenced from one sample in a study of cytomegalovirus exposure and HLA in healthy donors. The study ran its PCR with 60 Vbeta and 13 Jbeta primers. Method: immunoSEQ multiplex PCR; TCRdb's copy keeps in-frame clones and lacks some. The top ten clones hold less than 10% of a sample with some 140,000 clones, roughly three quarters of them seen once. The sequenced material came from PBMCs. Receptors were obtained from a man aged 25 to 40 in good health and CMV-seropositive.

The chain carries TRBV9 and TRBJ2-2; 9 bases are a match to TRBD2. Germline loops: CDR1 SGDLS, CDR2 YYNGEE. Unmatched junction bases numbered 5, after V lost 4 bases and J lost 4 bases. This CDR3 has 15 residues. The CDR3 DNA sequence: TGTGCCAGCAGCAGTGGTAGCGGGAGCACCGGGGAGCTGTTTTTT. Translated, it gives CASSSGSGSTGELFF.

This clone has just a few counts. The rearrangement links TRBV5-6 to TRBJ1-5; TRBD1 aligns across 9 bases. Trimming at V came to 3 bases and at J to 1 base, leaving 2 bases not matched to a gene. Germline loops: CDR1 SGHDT, CDR2 YYEEEE. The CDR3 sequence is 15 residues long. The CDR3, as DNA: TGTGCCAGCAGCTGGGGACAGGGCAGCAATCAGCCCCAGCATTTT. It translates to CASSWGQGSNQPQHF.

This clone was counted between two and nine times. The chain is built from TRBV30 and TRBJ1-1, with D maybe TRBD1 (5 bases). Trimming left V 3 bases short and J 1 base short, with 6 bases between. CDR1 and CDR2 from the germline V gene are GTSNPN and SVGIG (reference sequence). The CDR3 is made up of 12 amino acids. The CDR3 sequence: CAWRTANTEAFF. The CDR3 DNA reads TGTGCCTGGAGGACAGCGAACACTGAAGCTTTCTTT.

The genes are TRBV6-5 and TRBJ2-2, with 7 positions matching TRBD2. V lost 0 bases and J lost 7; bases outside the gene matches: 2. Germline assignment: CDR1 MNHEY and CDR2 SVGAGI. This CDR3 is built from 14 residues. The CDR3 DNA reads TGTGCCAGCAGTTACTCGGGGAGGGGCGGGGAGCTGTTTTTT. The encoded protein is CASSYSGRGGELFF.

This chain connects TRBV7-3 to TRBJ1-2; D is undetermined. V was shortened by 3 bases and J by 6 bases, with 17 bases between the two germline ends. The CDR3 sequence is 15 residues long. CDR1 and CDR2 from the germline V gene are SGHTA and FQGTGA. CDR3: CASSLEGGVLNGYTF. In DNA, the CDR3 is TGTGCCAGCAGCTTGGAGGGAGGAGTGCTAAATGGCTACACCTTC.

This clone is a singleton in its sample. The chain couples TRBV7-2 to TRBJ1-1; perhaps TRBD1 as D (5 bases). Germline V gives CDR1 SGHTA, CDR2 FQGNSA. The CDR3 totals 14 residues. Trimming removed 5 bases from V and 0 bases from J, with 10 bases in between. CDR3 coding DNA: TGTGCCAGCAGCACAGGAACAGTGAACACTGAAGCTTTCTTT. Its protein is CASSTGTVNTEAFF.

This clone appeared a single time. This chain links TRBV28 with TRBJ1-5; tentatively, D is TRBD1 (6 bases). The CDR3 extends over 13 amino acids. From germline, CDR1 is MDHEN and CDR2 SYDVKM. V lost 6 bases and J 7 bases, leaving 13 bases between the germline ends. The CDR3 nucleotides read TGTGCCAGCAGCTCGACAGGAGACCAGCCCCAGCATTTT. Protein product: CASSSTGDQPQHF.

The chain joins TRBV7-2 to TRBJ1-2; weak D call: TRBD1 (5 bases). Trimming shortened V by 3 bases and J by 3 bases, and 17 bases separated the two germline ends. From germline, CDR1 is SGHTA and CDR2 FQGNSA. The CDR3 consists of 16 residues. The CDR3 loop is CASSFYSGGRHYGYTF. The CDR3 DNA reads as TGTGCCAGCAGCTTTTACTCGGGGGGACGGCACTATGGCTACACCTTC.

This clone was found a few times. This chain links TRBV19 with TRBJ2-3; no reliable D call. This CDR3 contains 15 residues. Germline values: CDR1 LNHDA, CDR2 SQIVND (reference sequence). V was clipped by 3 bases and J by 3 bases, with 13 bases between them. The CDR3 here is CASSISSAGTDTQYF. The CDR3 nucleotides are TGTGCCAGTAGTATCTCGAGCGCTGGGACAGATACGCAGTATTTT.

This rearrangement joins TRBV5-1 to TRBJ2-2; D perhaps matches TRBD1 (6 bases). This CDR3 has 14 residues. Trimming shortened V by 4 bases and J by 6 bases, and 13 bases separated the two germline ends. CDR1 and CDR2 from the germline V gene are SGHRS and YFSETQ. The CDR3 loop reads CASSAPTGPGELFF. The CDR3 nucleotides are TGCGCCAGCAGCGCCCCCACAGGGCCCGGGGAGCTGTTTTTT.

The gene calls are TRBV15 and TRBJ2-7; no definite D call. Germline V CDR1 and CDR2: LNHNV, YYDKDF (reference sequence). V was trimmed by 0 bases and J by 4 bases, leaving 13 bases between them. The CDR3 runs to 15 residues. The CDR3, as DNA: TGTGCCACCAGCAGAGAGGTCTCTCAGGCGTACGAGCAGTACTTC. Protein: CATSREVSQAYEQYF.

The table lists this clone with a few counts. This chain uses TRBV6-6 with TRBJ1-2, with 9 bases identical to TRBD1. J gave up 4 bases and V 5 bases, and 5 bases lay outside the gene matches. Germline loops: CDR1 MNHNY, CDR2 SVGAGI (reference sequence). The CDR3 contains 14 residues. The DNA of the CDR3 is TGTGCCAGCAGTCCGCGGACAGGGGTCTATGGCTACACCTTC. Its protein product is CASSPRTGVYGYTF.

The chain links TRBV9 to TRBJ2-1, with TRBD2 as a possible D gene (6 bases). Trimming stripped 4 bases from V and 7 bases from J, with 15 bases between. Looked up from germline, CDR1 is SGDLS and CDR2 is YYNGEE. The CDR3 is 14 amino acids. The CDR3: CASSLDGGRNEQFF. The DNA of the CDR3 is TGTGCCAGCAGCCTAGACGGGGGACGAAATGAGCAGTTCTTC.

V and J are TRBV7-9 and TRBJ2-3, with no clear D. V lost 1 base and J 4 bases, leaving 9 bases between the germline ends. The CDR3 has 14 residues. Germline V gene data show CDR1 as SEHNR and CDR2 as FQNEAQ (reference sequence). CDR3 DNA sequence: TGTGCCAGCAGCTTAGTTGGCCACGCAGATACGCAGTATTTT. It encodes CASSLVGHADTQYF.

This sequence joins TRBV11-2 and TRBJ2-7, with 10 bases that match TRBD2. This CDR3 region has 14 residues. V trimming: 7 bases; J trimming: 4 bases; junction bases outside the gene matches: 7. CDR1 and CDR2 from the germline V gene are SGHAT and FQNNGV. The CDR3 here is CASTVAGGPYEQYF. Here the CDR3 DNA reads TGTGCCAGCACCGTAGCGGGAGGCCCGTACGAGCAGTACTTC.

The CDR3 here is CASSRTSTGITGELFF. Written as DNA, the CDR3 is TGTGCCAGCAGCCGAACCTCGACAGGGATCACCGGGGAGCTGTTTTTT. The chain is built from TRBV7-8 and TRBJ2-2; the match to TRBD1 covers 7 bases. Per the germline V gene, CDR1 is SGHVS and CDR2 is FQNEAQ. Trimming at V came to 5 bases and at J to 4 bases, leaving 10 bases not matched to a gene. The length of the CDR3 is 16 residues.

J is TRBJ1-4 and V is TRBV27; TRBD1 might be the D (5 bases). CDR1 is MNHEY and CDR2 is SMNVEV in the germline V gene (reference sequence). The V end was cut by 5 bases, the J end by 7 bases, with 11 bases between. The length of the CDR3 is 13 residues. CDR3 in DNA: TGTGCCAGCAGTCTCGGGGGGGTTGAAAAACTGTTTTTT. Translating it yields CASSLGGVEKLFF. Using reference TRBV27 and TRBJ1-4 for the parts outside the CDR3, the full variable domain is EAQVTQNPRYLITVTGKKLTVTCSQNMNHEYMSWYRQDPGLGLRQIYYSMNVEVTDKGDVPEGYKVSRKEKRNFPLILESPSPNQTSLYFCASSLGGVEKLFFGSGTQLSVL.

The chain uses TRBV7-9 and TRBJ1-3; weak D call: TRBD1 (5 bases). V lost 5 bases and J lost 0, with 8 bases in between. The CDR3 sequence is 14 residues long. Germline values: CDR1 SEHNR, CDR2 FQNEAQ (reference sequence). CDR3 nucleotide sequence: TGTGCCAGCAGCGGGGGGACCTCTGGAAACACCATATATTTT. It encodes CASSGGTSGNTIYF.

The rearrangement uses TRBV6-5 and TRBJ1-6, with unresolved D. The CDR3 is 14 residues long. The germline V gene has CDR1 MNHEY and CDR2 SVGAGI. The ends were cut back, 5 bases at V and 5 bases at J, with 10 bases in the middle. In DNA, the CDR3 is TGTGCCAGCAGTCCGGGAGTTGATAATTCACCCCTCCACTTT. It encodes CASSPGVDNSPLHF.

This chain links TRBV13 with TRBJ2-7; the D is unclear. Trimming cost V 0 bases and J 2 bases, with 8 bases left between them. The length of the CDR3 is 14 residues. The germline CDR1 and CDR2 sequences are PRHDT and FYEKMQ (reference sequence). CDR3 residues: CASSLGRSPYEQYF. CDR3 bases: TGTGCCAGCAGCTTAGGGAGGTCCCCCTACGAGCAGTACTTC.